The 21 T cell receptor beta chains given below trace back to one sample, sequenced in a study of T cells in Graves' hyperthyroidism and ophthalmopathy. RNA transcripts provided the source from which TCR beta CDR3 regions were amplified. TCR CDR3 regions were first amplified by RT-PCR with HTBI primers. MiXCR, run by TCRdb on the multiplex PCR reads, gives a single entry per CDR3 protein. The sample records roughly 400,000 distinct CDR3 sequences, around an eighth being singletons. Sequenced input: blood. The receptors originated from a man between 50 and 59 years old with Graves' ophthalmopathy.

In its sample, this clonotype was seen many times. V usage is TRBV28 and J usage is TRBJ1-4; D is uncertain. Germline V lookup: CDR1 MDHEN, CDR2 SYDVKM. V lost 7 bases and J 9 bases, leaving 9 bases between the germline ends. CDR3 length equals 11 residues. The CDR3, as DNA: TGTGCCAGCACCATAGAGAAAAAACTGTTTTTT. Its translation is CASTIEKKLFF.

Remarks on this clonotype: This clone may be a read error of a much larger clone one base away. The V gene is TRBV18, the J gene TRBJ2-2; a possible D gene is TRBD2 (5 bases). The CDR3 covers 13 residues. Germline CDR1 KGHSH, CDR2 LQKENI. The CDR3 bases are TGTGCCAGCTCACCACCGCTCACCGGGGAGCTGCTTTTT. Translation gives CASSPPLTGELLF. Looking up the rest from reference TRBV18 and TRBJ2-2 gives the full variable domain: NAGVMQNPRHLVRRRGQEARLRCSPMKGHSHVYWYRQLPEEGLKFMVYLQKENIIDESGMPKERFSAEFPKEGPSILRIQQVVRGDSAAYFCASSPPLTGELLFGEGSRLTVL.

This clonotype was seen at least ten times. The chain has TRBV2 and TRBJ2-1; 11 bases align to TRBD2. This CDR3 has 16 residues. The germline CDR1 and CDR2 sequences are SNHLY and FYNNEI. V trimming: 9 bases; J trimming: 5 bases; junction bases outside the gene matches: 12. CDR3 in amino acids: CASTEGLGLADNEQFF. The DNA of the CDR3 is TGTGCCAGTACGGAGGGGCTGGGACTAGCGGACAATGAGCAGTTCTTC.

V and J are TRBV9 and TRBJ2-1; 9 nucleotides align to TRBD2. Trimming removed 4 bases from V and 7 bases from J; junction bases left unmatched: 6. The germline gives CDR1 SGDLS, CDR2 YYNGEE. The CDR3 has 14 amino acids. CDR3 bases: TGTGCCAGCAGCCAAGCGGGAGGAAATAATGAGCAGTTCTTC. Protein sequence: CASSQAGGNNEQFF. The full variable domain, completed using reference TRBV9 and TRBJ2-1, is DSGVTQTPKHLITATGQRVTLRCSPRSGDLSVYWYQQSLDQGLQFLIQYYNGEERAKGNILERFSAQQFPDLHSELNLSSLELGDSALYFCASSQAGGNNEQFFGPGTRLTVL.

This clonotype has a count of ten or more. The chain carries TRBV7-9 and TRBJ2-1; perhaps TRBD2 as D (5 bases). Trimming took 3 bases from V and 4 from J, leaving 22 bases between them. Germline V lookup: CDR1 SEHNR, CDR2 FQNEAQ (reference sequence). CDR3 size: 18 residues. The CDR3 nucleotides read TGTGCCAGCAGCTTTAGTCCATCGGTCACGTGGACTTACAATGAGCAGTTCTTC. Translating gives CASSFSPSVTWTYNEQFF.

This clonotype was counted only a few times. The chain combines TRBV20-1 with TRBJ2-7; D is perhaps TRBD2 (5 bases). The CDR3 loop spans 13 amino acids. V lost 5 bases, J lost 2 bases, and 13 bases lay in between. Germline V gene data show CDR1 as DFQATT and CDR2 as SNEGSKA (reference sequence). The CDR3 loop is CSALNSATYEQYF. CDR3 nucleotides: TGCAGTGCTTTGAATAGCGCGACCTACGAGCAGTACTTC.

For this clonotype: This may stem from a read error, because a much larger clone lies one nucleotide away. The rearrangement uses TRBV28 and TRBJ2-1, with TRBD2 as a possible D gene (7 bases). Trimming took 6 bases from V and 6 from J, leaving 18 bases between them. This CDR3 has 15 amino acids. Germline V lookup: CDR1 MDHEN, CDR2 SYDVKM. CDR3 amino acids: CASRSPRGASNEQFF. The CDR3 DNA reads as TGTGCCAGCAGATCCCCCCGGGGGGCGAGCAATGAGCAGTTCTTC.

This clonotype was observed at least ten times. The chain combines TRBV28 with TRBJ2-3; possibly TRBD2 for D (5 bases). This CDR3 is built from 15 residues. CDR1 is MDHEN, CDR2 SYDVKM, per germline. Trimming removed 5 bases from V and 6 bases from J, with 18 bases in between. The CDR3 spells CASSPPNRLTDTQYF. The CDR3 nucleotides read TGTGCCAGCAGTCCACCGAACCGACTAACCGATACGCAGTATTTT.

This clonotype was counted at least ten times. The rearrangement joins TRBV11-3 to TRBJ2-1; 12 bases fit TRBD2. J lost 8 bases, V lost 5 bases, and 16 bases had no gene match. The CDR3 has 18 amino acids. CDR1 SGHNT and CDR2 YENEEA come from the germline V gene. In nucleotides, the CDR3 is TGTGCCAGCAGCCCCCTCGGGCTAGCGGGAGGGCAGGACGATGAGCAGTTCTTC. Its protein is CASSPLGLAGGQDDEQFF.

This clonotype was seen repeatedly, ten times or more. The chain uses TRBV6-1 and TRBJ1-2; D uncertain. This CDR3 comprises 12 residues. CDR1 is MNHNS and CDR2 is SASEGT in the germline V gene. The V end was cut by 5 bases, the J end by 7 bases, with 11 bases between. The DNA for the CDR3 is TGTGCCAGCAGTTACCCGCCGCTTGGCTACACCTTC. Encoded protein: CASSYPPLGYTF.

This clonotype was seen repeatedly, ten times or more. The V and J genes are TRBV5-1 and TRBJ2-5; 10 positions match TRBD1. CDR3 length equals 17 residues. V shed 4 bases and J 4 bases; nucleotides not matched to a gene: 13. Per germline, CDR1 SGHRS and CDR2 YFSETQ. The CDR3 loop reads CASSPGGTGVLLETQYF. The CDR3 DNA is TGCGCCAGCAGCCCGGGTGGGACAGGGGTTCTCTTAGAGACCCAGTACTTC.

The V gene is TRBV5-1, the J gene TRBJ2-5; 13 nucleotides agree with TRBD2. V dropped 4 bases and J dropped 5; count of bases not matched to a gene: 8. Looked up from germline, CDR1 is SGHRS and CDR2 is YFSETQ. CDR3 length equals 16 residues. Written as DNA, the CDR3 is TGCGCCAGCAGCGATGGGACTAGCGGGACTTGGGAGACCCAGTACTTC. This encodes CASSDGTSGTWETQYF.

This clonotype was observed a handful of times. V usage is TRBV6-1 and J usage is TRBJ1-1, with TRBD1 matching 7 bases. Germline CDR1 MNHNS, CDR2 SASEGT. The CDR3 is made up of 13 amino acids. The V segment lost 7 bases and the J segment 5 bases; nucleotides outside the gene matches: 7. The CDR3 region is CASTWDSGTEAFF. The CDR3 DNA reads TGTGCCAGCACCTGGGACAGCGGAACTGAAGCTTTCTTT.

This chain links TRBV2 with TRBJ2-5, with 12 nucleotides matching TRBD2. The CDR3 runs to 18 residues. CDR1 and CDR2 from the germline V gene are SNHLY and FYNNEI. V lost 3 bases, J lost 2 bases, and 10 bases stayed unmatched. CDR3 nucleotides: TGTGCCAGCAGTGACGTCCGACTAGCGGGAGTAGAACAAGAGACCCAGTACTTC. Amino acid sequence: CASSDVRLAGVEQETQYF. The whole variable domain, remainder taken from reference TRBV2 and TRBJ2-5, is EPEVTQTPSHQVTQMGQEVILRCVPISNHLYFYWYRQILGQKVEFLVSFYNNEISEKSEIFDDQFSVERPDGSNFTLKIRSTKLEDSAMYFCASSDVRLAGVEQETQYFGPGTRLLVL.

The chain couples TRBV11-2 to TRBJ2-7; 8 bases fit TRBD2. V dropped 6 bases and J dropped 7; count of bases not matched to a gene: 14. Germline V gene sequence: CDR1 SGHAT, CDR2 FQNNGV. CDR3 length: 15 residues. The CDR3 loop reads CASRESGSYLREQYF. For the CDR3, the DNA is TGTGCCAGCAGAGAGAGCGGGAGCTACTTAAGGGAGCAGTACTTC.

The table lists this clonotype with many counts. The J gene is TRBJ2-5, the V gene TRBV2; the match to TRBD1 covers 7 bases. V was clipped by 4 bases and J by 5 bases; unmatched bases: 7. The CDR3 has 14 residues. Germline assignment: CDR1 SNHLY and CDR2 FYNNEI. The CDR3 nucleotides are TGTGCCAGCAGTGCGAACAGGGGCGGGGAGACCCAGTACTTC. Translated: CASSANRGGETQYF.

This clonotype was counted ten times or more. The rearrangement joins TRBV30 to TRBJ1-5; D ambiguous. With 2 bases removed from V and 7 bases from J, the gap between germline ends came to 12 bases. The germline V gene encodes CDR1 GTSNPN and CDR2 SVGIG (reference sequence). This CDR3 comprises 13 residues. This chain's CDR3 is CAWSTGPWQPQHF. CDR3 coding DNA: TGTGCCTGGAGTACCGGGCCGTGGCAGCCCCAGCATTTT.

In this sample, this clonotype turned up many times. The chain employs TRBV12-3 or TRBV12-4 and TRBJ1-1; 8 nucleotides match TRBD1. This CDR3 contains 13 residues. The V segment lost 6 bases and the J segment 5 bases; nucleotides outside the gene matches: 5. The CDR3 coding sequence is TGTGCCAGCAGAGACAGGGGTGGGACTGAAGCTTTCTTT. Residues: CASRDRGGTEAFF.

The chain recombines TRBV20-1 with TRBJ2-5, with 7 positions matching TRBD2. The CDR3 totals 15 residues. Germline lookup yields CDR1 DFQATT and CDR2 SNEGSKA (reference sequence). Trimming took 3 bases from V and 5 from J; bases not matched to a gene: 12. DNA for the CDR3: TGCAGTGCTAGCCTTATACGCGGGAGAGGGGAGACCCAGTACTTC. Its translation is CSASLIRGRGETQYF.

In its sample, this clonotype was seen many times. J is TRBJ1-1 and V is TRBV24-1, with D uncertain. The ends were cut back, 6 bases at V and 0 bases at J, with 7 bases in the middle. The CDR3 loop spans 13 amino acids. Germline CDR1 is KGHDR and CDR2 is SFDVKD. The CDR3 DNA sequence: TGTGCCACCAGTTCCGACCTGAACACTGAAGCTTTCTTT. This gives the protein CATSSDLNTEAFF.

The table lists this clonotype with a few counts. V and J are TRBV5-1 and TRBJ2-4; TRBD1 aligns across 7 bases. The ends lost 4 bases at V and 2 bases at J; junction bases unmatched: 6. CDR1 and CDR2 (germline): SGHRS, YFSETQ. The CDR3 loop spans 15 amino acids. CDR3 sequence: CASSDPTGTKNIQYF. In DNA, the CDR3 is TGCGCCAGCAGCGACCCGACAGGGACCAAAAACATTCAGTACTTC.